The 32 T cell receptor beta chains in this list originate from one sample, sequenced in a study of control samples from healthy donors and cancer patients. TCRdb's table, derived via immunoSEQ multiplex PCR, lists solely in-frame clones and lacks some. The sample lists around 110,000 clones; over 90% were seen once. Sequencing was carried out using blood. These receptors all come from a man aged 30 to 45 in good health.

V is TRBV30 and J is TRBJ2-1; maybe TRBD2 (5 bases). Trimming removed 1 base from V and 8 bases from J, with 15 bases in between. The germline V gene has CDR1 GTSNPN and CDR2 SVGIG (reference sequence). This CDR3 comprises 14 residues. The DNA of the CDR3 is TGTGCCTGGAGTGAGGGCCTCCCGGAGGATGAGCAGTTCTTC. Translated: CAWSEGLPEDEQFF.

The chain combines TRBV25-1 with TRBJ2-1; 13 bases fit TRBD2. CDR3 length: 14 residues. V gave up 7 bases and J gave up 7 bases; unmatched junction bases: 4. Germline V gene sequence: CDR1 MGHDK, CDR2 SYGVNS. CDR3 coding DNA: TGTGCCAGCATTGGACTAGCGGGGGTTAATGAGCAGTTCTTC. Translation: CASIGLAGVNEQFF. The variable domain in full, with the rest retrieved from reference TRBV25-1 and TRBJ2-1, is EADIYQTPRYLVIGTGKKITLECSQTMGHDKMYWYQQDPGMELHLIHYSYGVNSTEKGDLSSESTVSRIRTEHFPLTLESARPSHTSQYLCASIGLAGVNEQFFGPGTRLTVL.

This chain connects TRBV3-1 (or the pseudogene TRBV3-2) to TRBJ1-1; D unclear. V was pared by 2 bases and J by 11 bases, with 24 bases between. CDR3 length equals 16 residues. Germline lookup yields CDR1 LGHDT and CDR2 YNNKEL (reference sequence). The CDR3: CASSQKRAGRPLDAFF. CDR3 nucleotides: TGTGCCAGCAGCCAAAAAAGGGCCGGCAGGCCCTTGGATGCTTTCTTT.

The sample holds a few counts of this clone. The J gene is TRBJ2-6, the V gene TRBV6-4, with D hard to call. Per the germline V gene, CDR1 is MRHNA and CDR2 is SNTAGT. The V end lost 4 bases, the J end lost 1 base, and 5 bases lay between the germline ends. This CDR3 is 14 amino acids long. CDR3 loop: CASSGSSGANVLTF. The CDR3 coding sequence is TGTGCCAGCAGTGGGAGTTCTGGGGCCAACGTCCTGACTTTC.

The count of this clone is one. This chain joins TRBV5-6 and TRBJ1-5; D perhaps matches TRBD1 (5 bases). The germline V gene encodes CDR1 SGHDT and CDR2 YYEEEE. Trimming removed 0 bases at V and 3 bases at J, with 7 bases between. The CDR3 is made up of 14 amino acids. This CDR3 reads CASSLGGANQPQHF. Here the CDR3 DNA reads TGTGCCAGCAGCTTGGGAGGGGCCAATCAGCCCCAGCATTTT.

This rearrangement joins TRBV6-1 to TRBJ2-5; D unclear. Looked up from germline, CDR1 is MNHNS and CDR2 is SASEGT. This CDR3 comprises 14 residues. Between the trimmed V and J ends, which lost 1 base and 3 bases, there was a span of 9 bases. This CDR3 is CASSEGPGKETQYF. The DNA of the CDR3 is TGTGCCAGCAGTGAAGGACCCGGAAAAGAGACCCAGTACTTC.

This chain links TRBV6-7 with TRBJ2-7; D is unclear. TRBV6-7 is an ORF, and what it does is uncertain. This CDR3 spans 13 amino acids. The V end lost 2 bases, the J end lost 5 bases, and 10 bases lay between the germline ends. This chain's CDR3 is CASSYPPTDEQYF. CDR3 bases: TGTGCCAGCAGTTACCCCCCGACTGACGAGCAGTACTTC.

CDR3 nucleotide sequence: TGTGCCAGCAGTTACTCGGGCAGGGGACTAGTCGGGTACAATGAGCAGTTCTTC. Protein: CASSYSGRGLVGYNEQFF. V usage is TRBV6-2 or TRBV6-3 and J usage is TRBJ2-1; 8 nucleotides align to TRBD2. The V gene's germline CDR1 is MNHEY and CDR2 SVGEGT. This CDR3 has 18 residues. Germline trimming cut 0 bases from V and 4 bases from J; bases unmatched to any gene: 11.

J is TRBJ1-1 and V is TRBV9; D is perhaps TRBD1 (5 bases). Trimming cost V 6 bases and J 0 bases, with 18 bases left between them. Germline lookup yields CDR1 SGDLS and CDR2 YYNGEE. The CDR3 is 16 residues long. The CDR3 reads CASTDSPRGMNTEAFF. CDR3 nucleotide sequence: TGTGCCAGCACCGACTCCCCGAGGGGTATGAACACTGAAGCTTTCTTT.

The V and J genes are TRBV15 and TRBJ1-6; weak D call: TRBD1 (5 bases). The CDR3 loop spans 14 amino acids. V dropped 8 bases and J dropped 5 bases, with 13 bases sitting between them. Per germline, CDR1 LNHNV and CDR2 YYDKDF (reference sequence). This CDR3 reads CATRRRGDNSPLHF. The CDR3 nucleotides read TGTGCCACCCGGCGAAGGGGAGATAATTCACCCCTCCACTTT.

The CDR3: CASSFLPTGGNGYTF. The CDR3 DNA follows: TGTGCCAGCAGCTTTTTGCCGACAGGGGGAAATGGCTACACCTTC. J is TRBJ1-2 and V is TRBV11-2; 9 nucleotides line up with TRBD1. From germline, CDR1 is SGHAT and CDR2 FQNNGV. V gave up 3 bases and J gave up 6 bases; unmatched junction bases: 8. This CDR3 region has 15 residues.

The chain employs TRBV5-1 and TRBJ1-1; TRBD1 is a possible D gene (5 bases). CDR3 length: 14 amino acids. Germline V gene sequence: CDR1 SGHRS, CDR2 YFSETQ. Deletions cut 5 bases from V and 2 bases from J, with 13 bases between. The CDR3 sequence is CASSYNRINTEAFF. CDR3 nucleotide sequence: TGCGCCAGCAGTTACAACAGGATAAACACTGAAGCTTTCTTT.

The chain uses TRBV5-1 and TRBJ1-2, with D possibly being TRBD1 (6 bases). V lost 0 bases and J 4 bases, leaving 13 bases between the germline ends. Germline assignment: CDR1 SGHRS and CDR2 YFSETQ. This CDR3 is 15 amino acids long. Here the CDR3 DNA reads TGCGCCAGCAGCTTGGGACAGGCGCTCAGCTATGGCTACACCTTC. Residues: CASSLGQALSYGYTF.

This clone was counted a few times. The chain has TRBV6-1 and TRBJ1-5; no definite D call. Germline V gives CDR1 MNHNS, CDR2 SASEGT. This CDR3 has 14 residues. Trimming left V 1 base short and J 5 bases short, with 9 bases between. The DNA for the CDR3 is TGTGCCAGCAGTGAAGGGGCAGACTATCAGCCCCAGCATTTT. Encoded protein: CASSEGADYQPQHF.

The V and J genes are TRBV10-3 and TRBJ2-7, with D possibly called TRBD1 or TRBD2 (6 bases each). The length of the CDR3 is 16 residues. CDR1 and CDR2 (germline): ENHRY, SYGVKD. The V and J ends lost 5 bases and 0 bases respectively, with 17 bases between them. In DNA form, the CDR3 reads TGTGCCATCAGTTCGGGGGCAGGTTCCGCCTCCTACGAGCAGTACTTC. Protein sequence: CAISSGAGSASYEQYF.

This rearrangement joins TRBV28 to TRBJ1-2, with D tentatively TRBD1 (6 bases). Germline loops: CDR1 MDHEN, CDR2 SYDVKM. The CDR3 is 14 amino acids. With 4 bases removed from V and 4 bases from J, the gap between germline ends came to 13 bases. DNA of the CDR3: TGTGCCAGCAGTTACCTACAGGGTACCTATGGCTACACCTTC. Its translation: CASSYLQGTYGYTF.

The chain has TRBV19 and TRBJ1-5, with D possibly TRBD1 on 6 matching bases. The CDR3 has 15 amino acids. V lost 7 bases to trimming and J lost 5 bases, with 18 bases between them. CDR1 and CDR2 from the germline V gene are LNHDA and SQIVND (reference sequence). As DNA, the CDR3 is TGTGCCAGTAACGAGAACAGGGTGGGGGATCAGCCCCAGCATTTT. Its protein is CASNENRVGDQPQHF. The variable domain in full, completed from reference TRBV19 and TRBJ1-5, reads DGGITQSPKYLFRKEGQNVTLSCEQNLNHDAMYWYRQDPGQGLRLIYYSQIVNDFQKGDIAEGYSVSREKKESFPLTVTSAQKNPTAFYLCASNENRVGDQPQHFGDGTRLSIL.

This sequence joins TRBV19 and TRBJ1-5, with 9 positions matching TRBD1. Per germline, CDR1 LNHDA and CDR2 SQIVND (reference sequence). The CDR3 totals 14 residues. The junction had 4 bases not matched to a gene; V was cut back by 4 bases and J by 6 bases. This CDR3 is CASSTTGGVQPQHF. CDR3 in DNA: TGTGCCAGTAGTACGACAGGGGGAGTTCAGCCCCAGCATTTT.

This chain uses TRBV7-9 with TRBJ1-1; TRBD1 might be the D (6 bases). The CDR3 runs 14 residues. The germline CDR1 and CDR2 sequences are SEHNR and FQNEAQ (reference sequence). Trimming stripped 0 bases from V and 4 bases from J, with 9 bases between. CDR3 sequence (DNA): TGTGCCAGCAGCTTAGCGAGGGGGAGCACTGAAGCTTTCTTT. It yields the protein CASSLARGSTEAFF.

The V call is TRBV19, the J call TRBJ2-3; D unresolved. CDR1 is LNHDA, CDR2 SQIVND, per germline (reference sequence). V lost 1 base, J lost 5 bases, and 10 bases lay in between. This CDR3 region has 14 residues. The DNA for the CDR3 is TGTGCCAGTAGTATAGGTCCCTTGGAAGATACGCAGTATTTT. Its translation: CASSIGPLEDTQYF.

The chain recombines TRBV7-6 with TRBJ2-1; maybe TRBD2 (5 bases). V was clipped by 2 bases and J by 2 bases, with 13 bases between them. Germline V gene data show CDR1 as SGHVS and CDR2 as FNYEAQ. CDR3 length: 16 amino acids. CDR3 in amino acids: CASSLSIGVTYNEQFF. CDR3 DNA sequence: TGTGCCAGCAGCTTAAGTATCGGGGTCACCTACAATGAGCAGTTCTTC.

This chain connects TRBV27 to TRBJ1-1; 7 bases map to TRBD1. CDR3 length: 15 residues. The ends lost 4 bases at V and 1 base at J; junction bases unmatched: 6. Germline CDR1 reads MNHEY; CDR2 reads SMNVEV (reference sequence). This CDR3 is CASSSAGGTNTEAFF. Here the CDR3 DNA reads TGTGCCAGCAGTTCGGCAGGGGGTACGAACACTGAAGCTTTCTTT.

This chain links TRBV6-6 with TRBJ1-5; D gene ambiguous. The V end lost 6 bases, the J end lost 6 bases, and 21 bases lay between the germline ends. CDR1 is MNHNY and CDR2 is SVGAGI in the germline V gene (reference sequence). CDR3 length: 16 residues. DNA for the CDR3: TGTGCCAGCAGCCCAAACCCCCCCCAAGGTGGTCAGCCCCAGCATTTT. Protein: CASSPNPPQGGQPQHF.

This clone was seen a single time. The CDR3 spells CASSPGQGRGGYTF. The CDR3 DNA reads as TGCGCCAGCAGCCCAGGACAGGGGAGAGGTGGCTACACCTTC. The chain is built from TRBV5-1 and TRBJ1-2, with TRBD1 identical over 9 bases. Unmatched junction bases numbered 8, after V lost 4 bases and J lost 7 bases. This CDR3 comprises 14 residues. Germline assignment: CDR1 SGHRS and CDR2 YFSETQ.

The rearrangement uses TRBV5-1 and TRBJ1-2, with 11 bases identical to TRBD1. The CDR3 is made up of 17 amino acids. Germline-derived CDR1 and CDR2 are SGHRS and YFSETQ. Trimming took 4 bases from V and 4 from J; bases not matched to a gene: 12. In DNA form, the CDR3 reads TGCGCCAGCAGCCCAGGGACAGGGGGGATTCGTGTCTATGGCTACACCTTC. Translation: CASSPGTGGIRVYGYTF.

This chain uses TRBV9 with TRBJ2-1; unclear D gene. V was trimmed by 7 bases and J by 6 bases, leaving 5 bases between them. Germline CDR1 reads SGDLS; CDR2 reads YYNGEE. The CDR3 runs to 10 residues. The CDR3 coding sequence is TGTGCCAGCGGCGGCAATGAGCAGTTCTTC. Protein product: CASGGNEQFF.

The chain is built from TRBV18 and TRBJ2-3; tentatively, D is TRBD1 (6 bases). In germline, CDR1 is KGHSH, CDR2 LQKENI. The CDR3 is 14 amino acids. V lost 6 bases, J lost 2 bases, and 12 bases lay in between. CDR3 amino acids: CASSAGTPTDTQYF. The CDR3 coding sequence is TGTGCCAGCTCGGCCGGGACACCCACAGATACGCAGTATTTT.

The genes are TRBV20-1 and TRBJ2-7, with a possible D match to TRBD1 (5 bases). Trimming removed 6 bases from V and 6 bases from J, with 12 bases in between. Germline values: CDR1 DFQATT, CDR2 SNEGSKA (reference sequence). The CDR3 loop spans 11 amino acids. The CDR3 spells CSATTAPEQYF. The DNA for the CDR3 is TGCAGTGCCACGACAGCCCCCGAGCAGTACTTC.

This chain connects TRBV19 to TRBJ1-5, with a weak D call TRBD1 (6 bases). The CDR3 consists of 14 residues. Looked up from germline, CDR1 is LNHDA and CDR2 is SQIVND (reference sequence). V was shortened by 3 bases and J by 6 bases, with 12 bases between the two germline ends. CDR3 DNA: TGTGCCAGTAGTATCAGGGGTACGGGTCAGCCCCAGCATTTT. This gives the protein CASSIRGTGQPQHF.

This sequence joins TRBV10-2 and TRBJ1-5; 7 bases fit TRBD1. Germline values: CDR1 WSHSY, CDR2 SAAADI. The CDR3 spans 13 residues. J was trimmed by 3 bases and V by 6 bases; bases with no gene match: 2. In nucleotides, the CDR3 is TGCGCCAGCAGGGACAGGTACAATCAGCCCCAGCATTTT. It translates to CASRDRYNQPQHF.

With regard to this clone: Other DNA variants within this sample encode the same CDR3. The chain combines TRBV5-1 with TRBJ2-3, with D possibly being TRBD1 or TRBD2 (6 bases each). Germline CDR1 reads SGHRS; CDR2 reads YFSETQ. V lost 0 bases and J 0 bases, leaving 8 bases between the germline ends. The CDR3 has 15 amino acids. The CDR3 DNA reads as TGCGCCAGCAGCTTGGCGGGGGCGAGCACAGATACGCAGTATTTT. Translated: CASSLAGASTDTQYF.

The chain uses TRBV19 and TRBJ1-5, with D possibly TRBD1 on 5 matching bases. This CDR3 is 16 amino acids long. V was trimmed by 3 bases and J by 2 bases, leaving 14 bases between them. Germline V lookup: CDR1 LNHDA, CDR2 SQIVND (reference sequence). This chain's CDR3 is CASSMGRGGGNQPQHF. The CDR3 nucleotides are TGTGCCAGTAGTATGGGGCGGGGAGGAGGCAATCAGCCCCAGCATTTT.